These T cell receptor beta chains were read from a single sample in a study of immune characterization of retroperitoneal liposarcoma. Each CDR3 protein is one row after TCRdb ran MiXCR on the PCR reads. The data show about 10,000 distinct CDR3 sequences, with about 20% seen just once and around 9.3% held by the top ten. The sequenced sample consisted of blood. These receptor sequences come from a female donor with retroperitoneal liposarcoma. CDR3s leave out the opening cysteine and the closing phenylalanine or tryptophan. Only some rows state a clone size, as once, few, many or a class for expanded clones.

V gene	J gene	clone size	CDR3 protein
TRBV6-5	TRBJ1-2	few	ASSRGDTGYT
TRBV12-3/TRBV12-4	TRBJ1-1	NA	ASSLARGGTEAF
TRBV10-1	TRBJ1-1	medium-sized	ASSAPQGAGNTEAF
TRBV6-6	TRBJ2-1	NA	ASSYSISGGVGEQF
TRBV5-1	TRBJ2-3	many	ASSPRVVSTDTQY
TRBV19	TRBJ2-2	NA	ASSMIGTGSSGELF
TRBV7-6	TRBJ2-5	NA	ASSLAGTGRQETQY
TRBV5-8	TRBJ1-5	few	ASRETRGGRQPQH
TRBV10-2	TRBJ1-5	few	ASSESTPEPQH
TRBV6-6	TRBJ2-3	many	ASSYSGGGPSEDTQY
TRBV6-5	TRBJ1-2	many	ASSYSRVDGYT
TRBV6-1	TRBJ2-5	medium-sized	ASSWGSGSGGETQY
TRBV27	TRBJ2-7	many	ASSRTLNSYEQY
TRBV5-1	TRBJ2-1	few	ASSLVGGTYNEQF
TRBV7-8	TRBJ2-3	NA	ASSQARLANTDTQY
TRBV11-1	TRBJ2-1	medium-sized	ASSQFSGTLGYNEQF